This T cell receptor beta chain was sequenced for a study of cytomegalovirus exposure and HLA in healthy donors. The PCR employed 60 Vbeta primers together with 13 Jbeta primers. Measured with immunoSEQ multiplex PCR; TCRdb has only the in-frame clones, and not every one. The sample yields 150,000 to 200,000 clones, about 81% seen once. Note on this clone: The antigen remains unidentified.

Study conclusions and caveats: TCR beta V segments were, for the most part, productive about 87% or about 30% of the time in an earlier analysis. The study labeled more than 150 TCR beta chains cytomegalovirus-associated.

Germline lookup yields CDR1 MDHEN and CDR2 SYDVKM. V was shortened by 8 bases and J by 2 bases, with 15 bases between the two germline ends. The length of the CDR3 is 14 residues. The sample comprised PBMCs. The chain uses TRBV28 and TRBJ1-2; tentative D call: TRBD1 (6 bases). The origin of this receptor is a man aged 18 to 29 in good health and CMV-seronegative. This chain's CDR3 is CASETGVRNYGYTF. CDR3 nucleotides: TGTGCCAGCGAGACAGGCGTTCGGAACTATGGCTACACCTTC.